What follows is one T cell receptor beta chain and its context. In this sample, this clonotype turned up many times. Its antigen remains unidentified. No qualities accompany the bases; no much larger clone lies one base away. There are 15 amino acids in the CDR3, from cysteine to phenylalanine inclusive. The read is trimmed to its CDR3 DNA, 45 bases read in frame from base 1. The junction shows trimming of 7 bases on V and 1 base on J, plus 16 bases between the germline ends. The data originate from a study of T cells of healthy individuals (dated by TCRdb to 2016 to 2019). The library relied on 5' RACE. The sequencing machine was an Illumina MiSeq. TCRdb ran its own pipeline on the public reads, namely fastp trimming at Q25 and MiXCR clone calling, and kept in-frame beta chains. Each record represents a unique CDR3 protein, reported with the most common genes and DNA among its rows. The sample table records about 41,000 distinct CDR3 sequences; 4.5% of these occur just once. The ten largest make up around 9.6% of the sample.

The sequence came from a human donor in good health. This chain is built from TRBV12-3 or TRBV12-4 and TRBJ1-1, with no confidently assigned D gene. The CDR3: CASTERTDRNTEAFF. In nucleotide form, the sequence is TGTGCCAGCACCGAAAGGACGGATAGGAACACTGAAGCTTTCTTT.